What follows are 7 T cell receptor beta chains derived from one specimen sequenced in a study of cytomegalovirus exposure and HLA in healthy donors. The PCR ran on 60 Vbeta and 13 Jbeta primers. The table came from immunoSEQ multiplex PCR; TCRdb's copy has only in-frame clones and leaves some out. This sample has 130,000 or so clones, with 65% to 85% found just once. The specimen sequenced was PBMCs. The receptor source for this set is a woman between 40 and 55 years old in good health and CMV-seropositive.

This clone came up a few times. J is TRBJ2-1 and V is TRBV30, with D maybe TRBD2 (6 bases). The CDR3 has 13 residues. V was clipped by 2 bases and J by 8 bases, with 13 bases between them. CDR1 and CDR2 (germline): GTSNPN, SVGIG (reference sequence). The CDR3 protein is CAWSMGGPYEQFF. For the CDR3, the DNA is TGTGCCTGGAGTATGGGGGGACCCTATGAGCAGTTCTTC.

This clone was counted once. The genes are TRBV19 and TRBJ2-5, with 8 bases matching TRBD1. Germline values: CDR1 LNHDA, CDR2 SQIVND (reference sequence). After removal of 10 bases from V and 2 bases from J, the junction contained 6 bases not matched to a gene. The CDR3 is 13 amino acids. The CDR3 sequence: CATSRGRQETQYF. The CDR3 DNA follows: TGTGCCACCAGCAGGGGGCGGCAAGAGACCCAGTACTTC.

With respect to this clone: This sample includes further DNA sequences coding for the same CDR3. The chain combines TRBV6-5 with TRBJ1-1; D might be TRBD1 (6 bases). CDR1 is MNHEY and CDR2 is SVGAGI in the germline V gene. Trimming shortened V by 0 bases and J by 1 base, and 6 bases separated the two germline ends. The CDR3 contains 14 residues. CDR3 in amino acids: CASSYSTGNTEAFF. In DNA, the CDR3 is TGTGCCAGCAGTTACTCGACAGGGAACACTGAAGCTTTCTTT.

V and J are TRBV15 and TRBJ1-5; 9 bases fit TRBD1. This CDR3 is built from 15 residues. J lost 0 bases, V lost 4 bases, and 1 base had no gene match. The germline V gene has CDR1 LNHNV and CDR2 YYDKDF (reference sequence). The CDR3 DNA reads TGTGCCACCAGCAAGACAGGGGGTAGCAATCAGCCCCAGCATTTT. Protein sequence: CATSKTGGSNQPQHF.

The chain recombines TRBV9 with TRBJ1-2; 7 bases match TRBD1. The trim removed 1 base at V and 6 bases at J, leaving 3 bases unmatched. The CDR3 has 13 residues. Germline-derived CDR1 and CDR2 are SGDLS and YYNGEE. The CDR3 sequence is CASSVQDRDGYTF. The CDR3 nucleotides read TGTGCCAGCAGCGTACAAGACAGGGATGGCTACACCTTC.

The chain combines TRBV27 with TRBJ2-3, with TRBD2 matching over 10 bases. The V gene end was trimmed by 5 bases and the J gene end by 7 bases; junction bases not matched to a gene: 9. The CDR3 contains 15 residues. Per germline, CDR1 MNHEY and CDR2 SMNVEV (reference sequence). CDR3 sequence (DNA): TGTGCCAGCAGTACGCTGGGACTAGCGATGAATACGCAGTATTTT. Amino acid sequence: CASSTLGLAMNTQYF.

V gene TRBV25-1 combines with J gene TRBJ2-7; 8 nucleotides match TRBD1. This CDR3 comprises 14 residues. Germline trimming cut 8 bases from V and 4 bases from J; bases unmatched to any gene: 10. Germline lookup yields CDR1 MGHDK and CDR2 SYGVNS. Here the CDR3 reads CASSGTGEGYEQYF. As DNA, the CDR3 is TGTGCCAGCTCGGGGACAGGAGAAGGGTACGAGCAGTACTTC.